The entry that follows covers one T cell receptor beta chain sequence. The data stem from a study of blood T cell repertoires in COVID-19. About the research overall: Sites in the United States, Italy and Spain provided acute and convalescent COVID-19 samples. From T cells, B-cell-depleted T cells, or PBMCs came the material, which was cDNA or gDNA.

Original methodology: Reference gene primer amplification in the assay estimated nucleated cell counts. The protocol was immunoSEQ multiplex PCR, while the TCRdb copy is restricted to in-frame clones and leaves out a portion. V, J and clone size reflect that table, while D and trimming were determined from the DNA. Of about 300,000 clones in the sample, approximately 82% were seen once. Germline values: CDR1 SGDLS, CDR2 YYNGEE. This CDR3 has 14 residues. Trimming took 4 bases from V and 3 from J, leaving 11 bases between them. Sequencing was done on a sample of peripheral blood. J is TRBJ1-3 and V is TRBV9, with D possibly matching TRBD1 (6 bases). The sequence derives from a woman aged 50 to 65 with acute or convalescent COVID-19. CDR3 loop: CASSIGGLGNTIYF. The DNA of the CDR3 is TGTGCCAGCAGCATCGGGGGGCTTGGAAACACCATATATTTT.